One and the same sample provided the 23 T cell receptor beta chains below, sequenced in a study of T cell repertoires in cytomegalovirus infection (dated by TCRdb to between 2018 and 2021). The run used an Illumina HiSeq 1500. TCRdb reanalyzed the raw reads on its own, using fastp at Q25 for trimming and MiXCR for clone calling, and kept in-frame beta chains. Every entry covers one CDR3 protein and lists the most common genes and DNA from its rows. This sample gives some 900,000 distinct CDR3 sequences in total; over 25% of them show up just once. The ten largest account for 9.5% to 15% of the sample. Taken with the paper, the label for treatment or condition translates to: in vitro stimulation with specific CMV peptide epitopes to enrich CMV-specific T cells. These TCRs' antigens remain unknown. The specimen was cultured CD8+ T cells from PBMCs, collected from culture after CMV antigen stimulation. The receptor source for this set is a human donor in good health (CMV status not recorded). Some clones in this sample may be carry-over from other donors' samples.

The rearrangement uses TRBV6-5 and TRBJ1-1; 7 positions agree with TRBD1. CDR1 MNHEY and CDR2 SVGAGI come from the germline V gene. Trimming at V came to 0 bases and at J to 7 bases, leaving 5 bases not matched to a gene. The length of the CDR3 is 14 residues. As DNA, the CDR3 is TGTGCCAGCAGTTACTCGGCAGGGGGTGATGAAGCTTTCTTT. Protein product: CASSYSAGGDEAFF.

This clonotype was found a few times. V gene TRBV3-1 combines with J gene TRBJ2-1; TRBD2 aligns across 11 bases. The V segment lost 1 base and the J segment 7 bases; nucleotides outside the gene matches: 9. The CDR3 spans 17 residues. CDR1 is LGHDT, CDR2 YNNKEL, per germline (reference sequence). The CDR3 loop is CASSQVVAGGPANEQFF. The CDR3 DNA sequence: TGTGCCAGCAGCCAAGTGGTAGCGGGGGGGCCAGCAAATGAGCAGTTCTTC.

The chain combines TRBV7-6 with TRBJ1-5; D is ambiguous. The ends were cut back, 5 bases at V and 5 bases at J, with 13 bases in the middle. The CDR3 runs 14 residues. Germline V CDR1 and CDR2: SGHVS, FNYEAQ. In nucleotides, the CDR3 is TGTGCCAGCAGCCCAGCGACTGAAGATCAGCCCCAGCATTTT. It translates to CASSPATEDQPQHF.

The chain combines TRBV7-4 with TRBJ2-5; tentatively, D is TRBD1 (6 bases). This CDR3 has 14 residues. V lost 1 base, J lost 4 bases, and 10 bases lay in between. Germline V lookup: CDR1 SGHVT, CDR2 SQSDAQ. This CDR3 reads CASSLVAGAETQYF. In nucleotides, the CDR3 is TGTGCCAGCAGCTTAGTGGCAGGGGCAGAGACCCAGTACTTC.

The gene calls are TRBV27 and TRBJ2-2; D unclear. Germline V gives CDR1 MNHEY, CDR2 SMNVEV (reference sequence). CDR3 length: 13 amino acids. V was shortened by 2 bases and J by 7 bases, with 8 bases between the two germline ends. The CDR3: CASSLMNYGELFF. The CDR3 region has the DNA TGTGCCAGCAGTTTAATGAACTACGGGGAGCTGTTTTTT.

In its sample, this clonotype was seen many times. The gene calls are TRBV7-8 and TRBJ2-5; 8 positions agree with TRBD2. CDR1 is SGHVS and CDR2 is FQNEAQ in the germline V gene. The V and J ends lost 2 bases and 5 bases, in that order; junction bases with no gene match: 13. The CDR3 runs to 17 residues. CDR3 nucleotides: TGTGCCAGCAGCTTACCAAGCGGGGGACCAGCCGAGGAGACCCAGTACTTC. This codes for CASSLPSGGPAEETQYF.

The chain recombines TRBV7-6 with TRBJ2-1; 9 positions match TRBD2. The CDR3 totals 16 residues. Unmatched junction bases numbered 7, after V lost 5 bases and J lost 2 bases. CDR1 SGHVS and CDR2 FNYEAQ come from the germline V gene. This chain's CDR3 is CASSPVSGGPYNEQFF. The CDR3 nucleotides are TGTGCCAGCAGCCCTGTTAGCGGGGGACCCTACAATGAGCAGTTCTTC. Supplemented by reference TRBV7-6 and TRBJ2-1, the full variable domain reads GAGVSQSPRYKVTKRGQDVALRCDPISGHVSLYWYRQALGQGPEFLTYFNYEAQQDKSGLPNDRFSAERPEGSISTLTIQRTEQRDSAMYRCASSPVSGGPYNEQFFGPGTRLTVL.

This clonotype occurred many times. The chain links TRBV12-3 or TRBV12-4 to TRBJ1-2; 8 bases line up with TRBD1. This CDR3 is built from 14 residues. V lost 6 bases and J lost 6; bases outside the gene matches: 9. The CDR3 DNA reads TGTGCCAGCAGCCGACAGGGGTTCGAGGATGGCTACACCTTC. This sequence encodes CASSRQGFEDGYTF.

This sequence joins TRBV12-3 or TRBV12-4 and TRBJ1-5; no firm D call. Trimming stripped 6 bases from V and 0 bases from J, with 15 bases between. The CDR3 loop spans 16 amino acids. CDR3 in amino acids: CASSLAPLGSNQPQHF. The CDR3 DNA reads TGTGCCAGCAGCCTCGCTCCACTAGGTAGCAATCAGCCCCAGCATTTT.

V and J are TRBV27 and TRBJ2-1, with 13 bases matching TRBD2. In germline, CDR1 is MNHEY, CDR2 SMNVEV (reference sequence). The CDR3 is 18 amino acids. J was trimmed by 0 bases and V by 6 bases; bases with no gene match: 8. DNA for the CDR3: TGTGCCAGCAGCACATTACTAGCGGGGGGGTTCTCCTACAATGAGCAGTTCTTC. Translation gives CASSTLLAGGFSYNEQFF.

This clonotype turned up a few times. The rearrangement joins TRBV27 to TRBJ2-2; 8 positions match TRBD1. After removal of 8 bases from V and 4 bases from J, the junction contained 12 bases not matched to a gene. CDR1 and CDR2 (germline): MNHEY, SMNVEV (reference sequence). The CDR3 totals 16 residues. The CDR3 protein is CASLPGGPRGTGELFF. CDR3 bases: TGTGCCAGCCTCCCAGGGGGCCCGCGGGGCACCGGGGAGCTGTTTTTT.

In this sample, this clonotype turned up a few times. This chain links TRBV7-9 with TRBJ2-7, with 7 bases matching TRBD1. The length of the CDR3 is 12 residues. V dropped 6 bases and J dropped 6; count of bases not matched to a gene: 5. CDR1 is SEHNR, CDR2 FQNEAQ, per germline (reference sequence). CDR3 nucleotide sequence: TGTGCCAGCAGTCCAGGGGGTTCCGAGCAGTACTTC. It codes for CASSPGGSEQYF.

In this sample, this clonotype turned up many times. The rearrangement uses TRBV10-3 and TRBJ2-2; TRBD1 might be the D (6 bases). V lost 10 bases and J 4 bases, leaving 19 bases between the germline ends. Per germline, CDR1 ENHRY and CDR2 SYGVKD. The CDR3 is 15 amino acids. The CDR3, as DNA: TGTGCCACCAATTCACCGGGACACATCACCGGGGAGCTGTTTTTT. Translation: CATNSPGHITGELFF.

This clonotype was seen only a few times. The rearrangement joins TRBV27 to TRBJ1-2; D is possibly TRBD1 (5 bases). Trimming stripped 5 bases from V and 4 bases from J, with 14 bases between. Per germline, CDR1 MNHEY and CDR2 SMNVEV (reference sequence). The CDR3 runs to 14 residues. CDR3 DNA: TGTGCCAGCAGTCTGGGTACAGGCCGCTATGGCTACACCTTC. Its translation: CASSLGTGRYGYTF.

The chain has TRBV27 and TRBJ1-5; the D gene is possibly TRBD1 (5 bases). CDR1 is MNHEY and CDR2 is SMNVEV in the germline V gene (reference sequence). Trimming took off 2 bases at V and 4 bases at J, with 9 bases between the two ends. The CDR3 spans 14 residues. CDR3 bases: TGTGCCAGCAGTTTAAAGACAGCAAATCAGCCCCAGCATTTT. Translated: CASSLKTANQPQHF.

In its sample, this clonotype was seen many times. The gene calls are TRBV7-2 and TRBJ1-2, with a possible D match to TRBD1 (5 bases). V gave up 2 bases and J gave up 3 bases, with 10 bases separating them. The CDR3 is 14 amino acids. Germline CDR1 and CDR2: SGHTA and FQGNSA. This CDR3 is CASSLQGRDYGYTF. CDR3 coding DNA: TGTGCCAGCAGCTTACAGGGCAGAGACTATGGCTACACCTTC.

In this sample, this clonotype turned up once. This chain connects TRBV19 to TRBJ2-1, with D possibly TRBD2 on 5 matching bases. The CDR3 extends over 13 amino acids. Trimming removed 6 bases from V and 12 bases from J, with 18 bases in between. Germline V gene lookup returns CDR1 LNHDA and CDR2 SQIVND (reference sequence). The CDR3 sequence is CASRPDWSHGQFF. For the CDR3, the DNA is TGTGCCAGTAGGCCGGACTGGAGCCATGGGCAGTTCTTC. Using reference TRBV19 and TRBJ2-1 for the parts outside the CDR3, the full variable domain is DGGITQSPKYLFRKEGQNVTLSCEQNLNHDAMYWYRQDPGQGLRLIYYSQIVNDFQKGDIAEGYSVSREKKESFPLTVTSAQKNPTAFYLCASRPDWSHGQFFGPGTRLTVL.

This clonotype was observed a handful of times. The chain carries TRBV27 and TRBJ2-5; D remains unclear. The length of the CDR3 is 15 residues. Germline CDR1 reads MNHEY; CDR2 reads SMNVEV (reference sequence). The germline V and J ends were trimmed by 4 bases and 0 bases, with 12 bases remaining between them. The CDR3 protein is CASSSTPSYQETQYF. CDR3 in DNA: TGTGCCAGCAGTTCGACCCCTTCGTACCAAGAGACCCAGTACTTC.

Worth noting for this clonotype: This sequence may be a read error, since a much larger clone differs from it by one base. The chain joins TRBV7-2 to TRBJ1-1, with 7 positions matching TRBD1. Looked up from germline, CDR1 is SGHTA and CDR2 is FQGNSA. This CDR3 spans 14 amino acids. The CDR3 reads CASLSGGTNTKAFF. DNA of the CDR3: TGTGCCAGCTTATCAGGGGGAACGAACACTAAAGCTTTCTTT.

The V and J genes are TRBV6-4 and TRBJ2-1; 8 bases map to TRBD1. Germline V gene sequence: CDR1 MRHNA, CDR2 SNTAGT. V trimming: 6 bases; J trimming: 4 bases; junction bases outside the gene matches: 17. The CDR3 length is 18 residues. The CDR3, as DNA: TGTGCCAGCAGCCGGGACAGGCGTGACGGGGGCCCATACAATGAGCAGTTCTTC. Protein product: CASSRDRRDGGPYNEQFF.

The gene calls are TRBV2 and TRBJ1-1; D remains unclear. The CDR3 sequence is 11 residues long. From germline, CDR1 is SNHLY and CDR2 FYNNEI. V lost 8 bases and J 5 bases, leaving 9 bases between the germline ends. The CDR3, as DNA: TGTGCCAGCGGAGACGGAACTGAAGCTTTCTTT. Translation gives CASGDGTEAFF.

The rearrangement links TRBV12-5 to TRBJ1-2, with TRBD1 matching over 9 bases. This CDR3 has 16 amino acids. The germline V gene encodes CDR1 LGHNT and CDR2 FRNRAP. V was clipped by 3 bases and J by 4 bases; unmatched bases: 9. In DNA, the CDR3 is TGTGCTAGTGGTTTTTCCCCGGGACAGGGATCCTATGGCTACACCTTC. Protein product: CASGFSPGQGSYGYTF.

V usage is TRBV12-3 or TRBV12-4 and J usage is TRBJ1-6, with no clear D. This CDR3 has 16 amino acids. Trimming pared 3 bases from V and 9 bases from J, leaving 18 bases between. The CDR3 region has the DNA TGTGCCAGCAGTTTTCTCATACAGTCGAAGGTTTCACCCCTCCACTTT. This translates into CASSFLIQSKVSPLHF.